This TCR beta chain was identified during a study of early T cells in non-severe SARS-CoV-2 infection. TCRdb analysed the 5' RACE reads with MiXCR anew, one entry per CDR3 protein. Among tens of thousands of distinct CDR3 sequences listed, 15% to 19% were seen once. V shed 4 bases and J shed 6 bases, with 11 bases lying between them. The length of the CDR3 is 13 residues. Looked up from germline, CDR1 is SGHRS and CDR2 is YFSETQ. Specimen: whole blood. The J gene is TRBJ2-4, the V gene TRBV5-1, with D tentatively TRBD2 (6 bases). This TCR came from an adult who was a healthcare worker with PCR-confirmed SARS-CoV-2 infection or an uninfected control (not recorded which). CDR3 protein: CASSLREGNIQYF. Here the CDR3 DNA reads TGCGCCAGCAGCCTGCGGGAAGGAAACATTCAGTACTTC.